The 3 T cell receptor beta chains below come from one sample, sequenced in a study of HIV-infected patients and healthy controls. The repertoire came from unfractionated whole blood and reflected all unsorted peripheral T cells. Alpha and beta constant-region primers primed reverse transcription of about 500 ng RNA. Each of the alpha and beta chains got its own library through chain-specific third strand synthesis with indices. TCRdb called the 5' RACE reads again in MiXCR, with one record for every CDR3 protein. The sample lists 8,000 to 10,000 distinct CDR3 sequences, around 7% seen once, with roughly 34% in the top ten. The specimen was blood, collected before antiretroviral therapy. The origin of the receptors is an adult with HIV infection.

The sample holds many counts of this clonotype. The chain is built from TRBV11-2 and TRBJ2-1, with D perhaps matching TRBD1 or TRBD2 (5 bases each). The germline V and J ends were trimmed by 4 bases and 9 bases, with 10 bases remaining between them. The CDR3 is 12 amino acids. Germline values: CDR1 SGHAT, CDR2 FQNNGV. CDR3 nucleotides: TGTGCCAGCAGCTATGGGGGTGTTGAGCAGTTCTTC. Encoded protein: CASSYGGVEQFF.

This clonotype is medium-sized. This rearrangement joins TRBV6-2 or TRBV6-3 to TRBJ2-1, with D possibly being TRBD1 (6 bases). V was clipped by 6 bases and J by 4 bases, with 13 bases between them. The V gene's germline CDR1 is MNHEY and CDR2 SVGEGT. The CDR3 loop spans 14 amino acids. As DNA, the CDR3 is TGTGCCAGCAGAAATTACAGGGCTTACAATGAGCAGTTCTTC. Translation gives CASRNYRAYNEQFF.

By its share, this clonotype is medium-sized. The chain employs TRBV12-3 or TRBV12-4 and TRBJ1-2; TRBD1 matches at 7 bases. The CDR3 spans 13 residues. V gave up 3 bases and J gave up 3 bases; unmatched junction bases: 1. This CDR3 is CASSLGTDYGYTF. The DNA of the CDR3 is TGTGCCAGCAGTTTGGGGACAGACTATGGCTACACCTTC.